The 24 T cell receptor beta chains below all came from one sample that was sequenced in a study of blood T cell repertoires in COVID-19. Clones were read by immunoSEQ multiplex PCR, and TCRdb kept only the in-frame ones, dropping some. Altogether 100,000 to 150,000 clones are present, around nine tenths being singletons, with the ten largest covering approximately 2.2%. Sequenced input: PBMCs or T cells enriched from blood (not recorded which). All receptors derive from a woman between 50 and 59 years old who had recovered from COVID-19.

This clone showed up just a few times. The chain joins TRBV27 to TRBJ1-6, with D unclear. The V gene lost 2 bases and the J gene lost 6 bases, with 11 bases spanning the gap. The CDR3 has 15 amino acids. Germline CDR1 MNHEY, CDR2 SMNVEV (reference sequence). Written as DNA, the CDR3 is TGTGCCAGCAGTTTAGAGAGCACCTTTAATTCACCCCTCCACTTT. Its protein product is CASSLESTFNSPLHF.

This chain connects TRBV27 to TRBJ1-1; 7 bases are a match to TRBD1. Per germline, CDR1 MNHEY and CDR2 SMNVEV (reference sequence). J was trimmed by 0 bases and V by 4 bases; bases with no gene match: 5. CDR3 size: 15 residues. CDR3 sequence: CASSYGTAMNTEAFF. DNA of the CDR3: TGTGCCAGCAGTTACGGGACAGCCATGAACACTGAAGCTTTCTTT.

This chain connects TRBV5-4 to TRBJ1-2; D possibly corresponds to TRBD1 (6 bases). Germline V CDR1 and CDR2: SGHNT, YYREEE (reference sequence). Trimming removed 3 bases from V and 8 bases from J, with 14 bases in between. The length of the CDR3 is 13 residues. The CDR3 region has the DNA TGTGCCAGCAGCTCGGCAGGGGCGGTCGGCTACACCTTC. Amino acid sequence: CASSSAGAVGYTF.

The J gene is TRBJ1-2, the V gene TRBV5-1, with no clear D. This CDR3 has 14 residues. The V gene lost 3 bases and the J gene lost 5 bases, with 14 bases spanning the gap. CDR1 is SGHRS, CDR2 YFSETQ, per germline. The CDR3 DNA sequence: TGCGCCAGCAGCTCCACAGAACCGAGATATGGCTACACCTTC. This translates into CASSSTEPRYGYTF.

V usage is TRBV2 and J usage is TRBJ1-1; D is ambiguous. Germline loops: CDR1 SNHLY, CDR2 FYNNEI. The germline V and J ends were trimmed by 8 bases and 3 bases, with 13 bases remaining between them. The CDR3 totals 13 residues. Here the CDR3 DNA reads TGTGCCAGCCAACACCCAAGCGACACTGAAGCTTTCTTT. This sequence encodes CASQHPSDTEAFF.

The V gene is TRBV3-1 (or the pseudogene TRBV3-2), the J gene TRBJ1-2; D call uncertain. The CDR3 contains 11 residues. The germline V gene encodes CDR1 LGHDT and CDR2 YNNKEL (reference sequence). As DNA, the CDR3 is TGTGCAAGCTCTGAACTTGATGGCTACACCTTC. Its translation: CASSELDGYTF.

This chain links TRBV11-3 with TRBJ1-1; D is unresolved. Trimming removed 1 base at V and 1 base at J, with 10 bases between. This CDR3 is built from 15 residues. Germline CDR1 reads SGHNT; CDR2 reads YENEEA. The CDR3 nucleotides are TGTGCCAGCAGCTTAGCTTTTGGCGGGAACACTGAAGCTTTCTTT. Protein sequence: CASSLAFGGNTEAFF.

The J gene is TRBJ1-6, the V gene TRBV5-6; D not resolved. The CDR3 sequence is 15 residues long. Germline CDR1 SGHDT, CDR2 YYEEEE. Trimming removed 4 bases at V and 7 bases at J, with 15 bases between. The CDR3 spells CASSPRRPGNSPLHF. The CDR3 coding sequence is TGTGCCAGCAGCCCCCGCCGGCCGGGGAATTCACCCCTCCACTTT.

V is TRBV10-1 and J is TRBJ2-7; D is unclear. V was cut by 2 bases and J by 2 bases, with 7 bases left in between. Looked up from germline, CDR1 is WNHNN and CDR2 is SYGVQD (reference sequence). The CDR3 runs 13 residues. The CDR3 DNA follows: TGCGCCAGCAGTGAGCACGGAGCCTACGAGCAGTACTTC. Translating it yields CASSEHGAYEQYF.

J is TRBJ1-3 and V is TRBV28; 10 bases agree with TRBD1. The CDR3 covers 17 residues. Germline V CDR1 and CDR2: MDHEN, SYDVKM. The trim removed 0 bases at V and 0 bases at J, leaving 2 bases unmatched. CDR3 DNA: TGTGCCAGCAGTTTATGGGGACAGGGGCACTCTGGAAACACCATATATTTT. Protein sequence: CASSLWGQGHSGNTIYF.

The gene calls are TRBV6-5 and TRBJ1-1, with D hard to call. The V gene's germline CDR1 is MNHEY and CDR2 SVGAGI. CDR3 size: 15 residues. Deletions cut 1 base from V and 0 bases from J, with 9 bases between. CDR3 loop: CASSYLGRVNTEAFF. The CDR3 DNA is TGTGCCAGCAGTTACTTGGGCAGAGTGAACACTGAAGCTTTCTTT.

The rearrangement links TRBV28 to TRBJ1-6, with 9 positions matching TRBD1. In germline, CDR1 is MDHEN, CDR2 SYDVKM. Unmatched junction bases numbered 6, after V lost 6 bases and J lost 0 bases. This CDR3 has 17 amino acids. CDR3 residues: CASSSNRGRSYNSPLHF. The CDR3 nucleotides are TGTGCCAGCAGCTCCAACAGGGGGCGCTCCTATAATTCACCCCTCCACTTT.

The rearrangement joins TRBV9 to TRBJ1-1; the D is unclear. V shed 0 bases and J shed 4 bases, with 13 bases lying between them. Germline values: CDR1 SGDLS, CDR2 YYNGEE. The CDR3 consists of 15 residues. Written as DNA, the CDR3 is TGTGCCAGCAGCGTAGATCGGGGTTCGAGCACTGAAGCTTTCTTT. Translating it yields CASSVDRGSSTEAFF.

This clone has a handful of counts. V usage is TRBV10-3 and J usage is TRBJ1-1; TRBD1 aligns across 7 bases. CDR3 size: 14 residues. After removal of 10 bases from V and 1 base from J, the junction contained 9 bases not matched to a gene. Germline values: CDR1 ENHRY, CDR2 SYGVKD. As DNA, the CDR3 is TGTGCCACCGTGGAGGGGGCGGGGAACACTGAAGCTTTCTTT. Protein: CATVEGAGNTEAFF.

This rearrangement joins TRBV2 to TRBJ2-5; 10 bases are shared with TRBD1. This CDR3 has 14 amino acids. J lost 4 bases, V lost 4 bases, and 3 bases had no gene match. Germline V lookup: CDR1 SNHLY, CDR2 FYNNEI. The CDR3 spells CASSARTGGETQYF. CDR3 DNA: TGTGCCAGCAGTGCAAGGACAGGGGGAGAGACCCAGTACTTC.

The J gene is TRBJ1-6, the V gene TRBV11-2; D gene uncertain. V was trimmed by 1 base and J by 7 bases, leaving 8 bases between them. This CDR3 spans 14 amino acids. Germline V gene sequence: CDR1 SGHAT, CDR2 FQNNGV. CDR3 sequence reads: CASSLGQRNSPLHF. DNA for the CDR3: TGTGCCAGCAGCTTAGGGCAGAGGAATTCACCCCTCCACTTT.

This chain uses TRBV6-2 or TRBV6-3 with TRBJ1-1; TRBD1 matches at 7 bases. CDR1 and CDR2 from the germline V gene are MNHEY and SVGEGT. This CDR3 spans 14 amino acids. J lost 0 bases, V lost 2 bases, and 0 bases had no gene match. CDR3 DNA sequence: TGTGCCAGCAGTTACCAGGGGGTGAACACTGAAGCTTTCTTT. Translated: CASSYQGVNTEAFF.

This clone was observed a few times. This rearrangement joins TRBV6-5 to TRBJ1-3; D is possibly TRBD1 (6 bases). Germline values: CDR1 MNHEY, CDR2 SVGAGI. The CDR3 covers 15 residues. Trimming removed 7 bases from V and 0 bases from J, with 13 bases in between. CDR3: CASKRIGGSGNTIYF. In DNA, the CDR3 is TGTGCCAGCAAGAGGATAGGGGGCTCTGGAAACACCATATATTTT.

This chain joins TRBV2 and TRBJ2-5; D is uncertain. The CDR3 totals 13 residues. V was cut by 6 bases and J by 1 base, with 9 bases left in between. Germline loops: CDR1 SNHLY, CDR2 FYNNEI. CDR3: CASRAVFQETQYF. The CDR3 DNA is TGTGCCAGCAGGGCGGTTTTCCAAGAGACCCAGTACTTC.

The chain recombines TRBV9 with TRBJ1-2; a possible D gene is TRBD1 (5 bases). Trimming shortened V by 2 bases and J by 1 base, and 9 bases separated the two germline ends. The CDR3 runs to 14 residues. In germline, CDR1 is SGDLS, CDR2 YYNGEE. The CDR3 DNA follows: TGTGCCAGCAGCGTCGACAGCCTTAACTATGGCTACACCTTC. Protein: CASSVDSLNYGYTF.

The CDR3 nucleotides read TGTGCCACCAGTGATCCAGGGGGCGATGAGCAGTTCTTC. Amino acids: CATSDPGGDEQFF. This chain joins TRBV24-1 and TRBJ2-1; 8 positions match TRBD1. The CDR3 is 13 amino acids. Germline V gene sequence: CDR1 KGHDR, CDR2 SFDVKD. V dropped 3 bases and J dropped 8; count of bases not matched to a gene: 2.

J is TRBJ2-7 and V is TRBV7-8, with 9 bases lining up with TRBD2. Trimming at V came to 0 bases and at J to 2 bases, leaving 2 bases not matched to a gene. Germline CDR1 reads SGHVS; CDR2 reads FQNEAQ. CDR3 length: 15 residues. DNA of the CDR3: TGTGCCAGCAGCTTAGCCTTAGCGGGGGCCTACGAGCAGTACTTC. Its translation: CASSLALAGAYEQYF.

V is TRBV4-3 and J is TRBJ1-2; 9 bases are shared with TRBD1. This CDR3 has 15 amino acids. With V trimmed by 2 bases and J by 1 base, 2 bases remained unmatched. Germline V gene sequence: CDR1 LGHNA, CDR2 YSLEER. The CDR3 region is CASSQLTGGNYGYTF. DNA for the CDR3: TGCGCCAGCAGCCAACTGACAGGGGGTAACTATGGCTACACCTTC.

V is TRBV28 and J is TRBJ2-3; no clear D gene. The CDR3 has 12 residues. V was trimmed by 10 bases and J by 2 bases, leaving 10 bases between them. Germline loops: CDR1 MDHEN, CDR2 SYDVKM. The CDR3: CAIQFATDTQYF. CDR3 bases: TGTGCCATCCAGTTCGCCACAGATACGCAGTATTTT.